This T cell receptor (beta chain) was found in a study of blood T cell repertoires in COVID-19. Study-wide context: COVID-19 samples from acute and convalescent phases originated in the United States, Italy and Spain. Sample material is recorded as cDNA or gDNA derived from T cells, B-cell-depleted T cells, or PBMCs.

The CDR3 sequence is 16 residues long. Germline CDR1 SEHNR, CDR2 FQNEAQ (reference sequence). V was clipped by 0 bases and J by 1 base; unmatched bases: 5. Original data processing: Reference gene primers were amplified, and this amplification served to estimate nucleated cell counts. TCRdb's table, derived via immunoSEQ multiplex PCR, lists solely in-frame clones and lacks some. That table supplies the V and J calls and clone size; D and trimming were determined from the DNA. The sample records about 76,000 clones, around 90% being singletons. This clone is a singleton in its sample. The source material was peripheral blood. The chain carries TRBV7-9 and TRBJ1-1; 7 bases line up with TRBD1. The origin of this receptor is a man aged 50 to 59 with active COVID-19. The CDR3 nucleotides read TGTGCCAGCAGCTTAGCCCCGGGACAGCGGAACACTGAAGCTTTCTTT. Protein sequence: CASSLAPGQRNTEAFF. Filled out from reference TRBV7-9 and TRBJ1-1, the complete variable domain reads DTGVSQNPRHKITKRGQNVTFRCDPISEHNRLYWYRQTLGQGPEFLTYFQNEAQLEKSRLLSDRFSAERPKGSFSTLEIQRTEQGDSAMYLCASSLAPGQRNTEAFFGQGTRLTVV.